This paragraph covers one T cell receptor (beta chain) sequence. The antigen is undetermined. A far larger clone is a single base away, which makes a read error likely. TCR beta CDR3 amplification from genomic DNA was performed by two-round multiplex PCR. It was primers specific to each TRBV and TRBJ gene that first-round PCR used. The authors ran second-round PCR with universal primers. Each CDR3 protein is one row after TCRdb ran MiXCR on the multiplex PCR reads. The sample has approximately 35,000 distinct CDR3 sequences; more than 30% are singletons. This sample was taken from a study of prognosis after radiotherapy for stage I lung cancer. Broader study findings: Patients developing distant metastases showed lower Shannon entropy after stereotactic body radiation therapy. Tumor specificity was not determined for the expanded TCR clones.

The germline gives CDR1 MRHNA, CDR2 SNTAGT. The CDR3 runs 14 residues. Blood was drawn (approximately 6.5 milliliters of peripheral blood) at each of two time points. The sample was PBMCs, taken before or after stereotactic body radiation therapy (not recorded which). The origin of this receptor is a donor aged 50 or older with non-small cell lung cancer. This chain joins TRBV6-4 and TRBJ1-2, with 9 bases fitting TRBD1. CDR3 sequence reads: CANSPGQGSYGYTF. For the CDR3, the DNA is TGTGCCAACAGTCCGGGACAGGGATCGTATGGCTACACCTTC.